This T cell receptor (beta chain) was profiled in a study of regulatory T cells in long-lasting Graves disease (dated by TCRdb to the early 2020s). Regarding the complete study: Antithyroid drugs had been taken for less than 3 months by newly diagnosed Graves' disease patients. This study used TCR sequencing and RNA sequencing of peripheral blood to compare persistent Graves' disease patients against newly diagnosed Graves' disease patients. TCR sequencing covered around 13 persistent and 20 or so newly diagnosed Graves' disease patients, some 35 samples in total. The study was conducted in China and was registered as a clinical trial. Summary of the overall study and its limitations: The small sample size was acknowledged by the authors as a limitation that may reduce accuracy. Lower TCR Shannon entropy and fewer highly expanded clones were observed in persistent Graves' disease patients than in newly diagnosed patients, which suggested clonal expansion. Preferential use of TRBV28, TRBJ1-2 and TRBJ2-5 was observed in persistent disease, whereas TRBV20-1 and TRBJ2-1 were favored in newly diagnosed disease. Patients with persistent disease shared more public clonotypes (about 2,500) than newly diagnosed patients did (around 930). Only peripheral blood was studied, because thyroid tissue, the primary lesion, was inaccessible. Only the TCR beta chain was sequenced and analyzed.

The time point label, read with the paper, signifies: newly diagnosed GD, antithyroid drugs for less than 3 months. For both TCR sequencing and RNA sequencing, RNA was extracted from PBMCs using TRIzol. Graves' disease was diagnosed according to American Thyroid Association guidelines. The patients came from an endocrinology department in Xi'an, China. From each patient, approximately 9 milliliters of peripheral blood was collected into an EDTA anticoagulant tube. Ficoll Paque Plus density gradient separation was used to isolate PBMCs, and no further T cell sorting was performed. An Agilent 2100 Bioanalyzer and agarose gel were used to check RNA quality, while a NanoDrop 2000 measured RNA concentration. The CDR3 holds 12 amino acids from the cysteine to the phenylalanine. Only the CDR3 region is kept as DNA, spanning 36 bases read in frame from base 1. The CDR1 and CDR2 encoded by the germline V gene are SGHNT and YENEEA. The trim is 5 bases for V and 11 bases for J, with a gap of 14 bases between the germline ends.

Libraries came from multiplex PCR. Sequenced on an Illumina HiSeq 4000. iRepertoire HTBI primers and Arm-PCR amplification of CDR3 regions were used to construct TCR beta libraries. Gel purification was performed on PCR products prior to sequencing. Under the source paper's analysis protocol: Gene usage analysis of CDR3 amino acid clonotypes used the 62 TRBV and about 14 TRBJ segments found across samples. COPE and FqMerger were used to merge the filtered high-quality paired reads into contigs. BLAST was used to align contigs to the IMGT TRBV, TRBD and TRBJ reference genes, and CDR3 was defined following IMGT. Any clonotype with a frequency above 0.1% was classified as a highly expanded clone. Repertoire diversity was measured by Shannon entropy, and V-J evenness by the Gini coefficient. A clonotype was considered public if more than one individual shared it. Through fastp at Q25 and MiXCR, TCRdb rebuilt clones from the public reads, retaining in-frame beta chains. A single entry per CDR3 protein holds the most common genes and DNA from its merged rows. For this entry, the V and J calls and clone size follow TCRdb and not the study's own pipeline. The sample contains approximately 310,000 distinct CDR3 sequences, 18% of them found a single time. The top ten clones comprise 38% of the sample.

For this clonotype: Its antigen target is currently unknown. Within one base of it there is no much larger clone, and no base qualities were kept.

Here the sequenced sample was peripheral blood mononuclear cells (PBMCs), taken at new diagnosis, from a patient treated with antithyroid drugs. The receptor was isolated from a female donor with Graves disease. This chain joins TRBV11-3 to TRBJ2-3; TRBD2 is a weak D gene call, 5 bases matching. In nucleotide form, the sequence is TGTGCCAGCAGCCCATCGGACCGGGAGCAGTATTTT. The resulting protein is CASSPSDREQYF. With all but the CDR3 taken from the reference TRBV11-3 and TRBJ2-3 genes, the full variable domain is: EAGVVQSPRYKIIEKKQPVAFWCNPISGHNTLYWYLQNLGQGPELLIRYENEEAVDDSQLPKDRFSAERLKGVDSTLKIQPAELGDSAVYLCASSPSDREQYFGPGTRLTVL.